Below are 15 T cell receptor beta chains sequenced from a single sample in a study of shared clonotypes between healthy human individuals. Assay used: immunoSEQ multiplex PCR; TCRdb lists only in-frame clones, some missing. The sample includes over 750,000 clones, 90% to 97% of them seen just once. Naivety among CD8 cells was defined by CD45RO negativity and positive CCR7 selection, thereby excluding terminally differentiated effector memory CD45RA+ cells. Source material: naive CD8+ T cells sorted from blood. Receptors originate from a young man in good health.

The chain employs TRBV19 and TRBJ2-7, with 8 bases lining up with TRBD1. CDR3 length: 18 amino acids. Germline lookup yields CDR1 LNHDA and CDR2 SQIVND (reference sequence). The V segment lost 4 bases and the J segment 2 bases; nucleotides outside the gene matches: 16. CDR3 sequence reads: CASSTSRHSVRGPYEQYF. The CDR3 DNA is TGTGCCAGTAGTACCTCCCGCCATTCAGTCAGGGGGCCCTACGAGCAGTACTTC.

V is TRBV11-2 and J is TRBJ2-1; 8 bases align to TRBD1. The CDR3 loop spans 14 amino acids. Trimming at V came to 4 bases and at J to 8 bases, leaving 7 bases not matched to a gene. Germline CDR1 is SGHAT and CDR2 is FQNNGV. The CDR3 loop reads CASSSEPDRDEQFF. CDR3 DNA sequence: TGTGCCAGCAGCTCCGAACCGGACAGGGATGAGCAGTTCTTC.

The chain combines TRBV7-2 with TRBJ2-3; 8 bases are a match to TRBD2. The CDR3 covers 16 residues. V gave up 1 base and J gave up 4 bases; unmatched junction bases: 7. Germline V gene data show CDR1 as SGHTA and CDR2 as FQGNSA. The DNA for the CDR3 is TGTGCCAGCAGCTTAGAGGTCGGGAGGGCCTCAGATACGCAGTATTTT. Its translation is CASSLEVGRASDTQYF.

This chain connects TRBV19 to TRBJ2-3, with a weak D call TRBD1 (5 bases). Trimming took off 6 bases at V and 2 bases at J, with 15 bases between the two ends. Germline-derived CDR1 and CDR2 are LNHDA and SQIVND (reference sequence). The CDR3 is made up of 15 amino acids. CDR3 DNA sequence: TGTGCCAGTAGGCCAGGGTGGACCCACACAGATACGCAGTATTTT. This codes for CASRPGWTHTDTQYF.

This clone was found once. The chain recombines TRBV7-3 with TRBJ2-1; tentative D call: TRBD2 (7 bases). Germline CDR1 is SGHTA and CDR2 is FQGTGA. Trimming removed 1 base at V and 5 bases at J, with 15 bases between. CDR3 length: 16 amino acids. CDR3 residues: CASSLMRRGRDNEQFF. CDR3 DNA sequence: TGTGCCAGCAGCTTAATGCGGAGGGGGAGGGACAATGAGCAGTTCTTC.

CDR3 nucleotides: TGCGCCAGCAGCCAAGAGGGGACAGGGTACTACGAGCAGTACTTC. It encodes CASSQEGTGYYEQYF. The V and J genes are TRBV4-1 and TRBJ2-7, with 9 bases fitting TRBD1. Germline lookup yields CDR1 MGHRA and CDR2 YSYEKL. There are 15 residues in the CDR3. After removal of 0 bases from V and 3 bases from J, the junction contained 3 bases not matched to a gene.

The chain employs TRBV5-4 and TRBJ2-7; 8 bases fit TRBD2. This CDR3 comprises 18 residues. Germline assignment: CDR1 SGHNT and CDR2 YYREEE (reference sequence). J lost 2 bases, V lost 2 bases, and 15 bases had no gene match. DNA for the CDR3: TGTGCCAGCAGCTTAGAAATATCGGGACTAGGAAGACCCTACGAGCAGTACTTC. It translates to CASSLEISGLGRPYEQYF.

Worth noting for this clone: The sample carries other DNA sequences with the same CDR3. The chain combines TRBV27 with TRBJ2-1; perhaps TRBD2 as D (5 bases). V was clipped by 3 bases and J by 8 bases, with 8 bases between them. This CDR3 region has 12 residues. Germline V gives CDR1 MNHEY, CDR2 SMNVEV (reference sequence). CDR3 in DNA: TGTGCCAGCAGTTTGTTGGGAGATGAGCAGTTCTTC. This encodes CASSLLGDEQFF.

The chain combines TRBV7-8 with TRBJ2-1; D not certain. The CDR3 has 13 residues. V lost 4 bases and J 6 bases, leaving 10 bases between the germline ends. Germline V gene lookup returns CDR1 SGHVS and CDR2 FQNEAQ. CDR3 sequence: CASSSTIGNEQFF. The CDR3 DNA reads TGTGCCAGCAGCTCCACTATAGGCAATGAGCAGTTCTTC.

J is TRBJ1-1 and V is TRBV6-6; D gene ambiguous. The CDR3 length is 15 residues. V dropped 0 bases and J dropped 8 bases, with 16 bases sitting between them. Germline V lookup: CDR1 MNHNY, CDR2 SVGAGI (reference sequence). CDR3 bases: TGTGCCAGCAGTTACTCGAGAGAAAAACCTACCGAAGCTTTCTTT. This sequence encodes CASSYSREKPTEAFF.

V and J are TRBV11-2 and TRBJ2-5; no definite D call. Trimming took off 8 bases at V and 2 bases at J, with 9 bases between the two ends. Germline V gives CDR1 SGHAT, CDR2 FQNNGV. CDR3 length: 12 residues. The CDR3 DNA reads TGTGCCAGCGCCAGCCTACAAGAGACCCAGTACTTC. Translated: CASASLQETQYF.

The gene calls are TRBV4-1 and TRBJ2-1, with 10 bases identical to TRBD2. Trimming at V came to 1 base and at J to 6 bases, leaving 9 bases not matched to a gene. The CDR3 covers 17 residues. From germline, CDR1 is MGHRA and CDR2 YSYEKL. The CDR3 DNA reads TGCGCCAGCAGCCAAGTAGGGAGCGGGAGGGGTGCCAATGAGCAGTTCTTC. It specifies CASSQVGSGRGANEQFF.

As concerns this clone: Other nucleotide sequences in the sample specify the same CDR3. This chain uses TRBV29-1 with TRBJ2-7; D not resolved. The CDR3 is 11 amino acids. In germline, CDR1 is SQVTM, CDR2 ANQGSEA. Trimming removed 6 bases at V and 1 base at J, with 7 bases between. CDR3 in DNA: TGCAGCGTAGGCGATTCCTACGAGCAGTACTTC. Amino acids: CSVGDSYEQYF.

This chain connects TRBV7-9 to TRBJ2-2; TRBD1 matches at 12 bases. Germline trimming cut 2 bases from V and 0 bases from J; bases unmatched to any gene: 4. Germline lookup yields CDR1 SEHNR and CDR2 FQNEAQ (reference sequence). This CDR3 spans 18 amino acids. This CDR3 reads CASSLPGQGATNTGELFF. CDR3 coding DNA: TGTGCCAGCAGCTTACCGGGACAGGGGGCGACGAACACCGGGGAGCTGTTTTTT.

J is TRBJ2-1 and V is TRBV7-9, with 12 bases that match TRBD1. V lost 4 bases and J lost 11; bases outside the gene matches: 9. The CDR3 is made up of 15 amino acids. CDR1 is SEHNR, CDR2 FQNEAQ, per germline (reference sequence). Here the CDR3 reads CASSSTGTGGPKQFF. The CDR3 DNA reads TGTGCCAGCAGCTCTACCGGGACAGGGGGCCCTAAGCAGTTCTTC. The full variable domain, with the rest looked up from reference TRBV7-9 and TRBJ2-1, is DTGVSQNPRHKITKRGQNVTFRCDPISEHNRLYWYRQTLGQGPEFLTYFQNEAQLEKSRLLSDRFSAERPKGSFSTLEIQRTEQGDSAMYLCASSSTGTGGPKQFFGPGTRLTVL.